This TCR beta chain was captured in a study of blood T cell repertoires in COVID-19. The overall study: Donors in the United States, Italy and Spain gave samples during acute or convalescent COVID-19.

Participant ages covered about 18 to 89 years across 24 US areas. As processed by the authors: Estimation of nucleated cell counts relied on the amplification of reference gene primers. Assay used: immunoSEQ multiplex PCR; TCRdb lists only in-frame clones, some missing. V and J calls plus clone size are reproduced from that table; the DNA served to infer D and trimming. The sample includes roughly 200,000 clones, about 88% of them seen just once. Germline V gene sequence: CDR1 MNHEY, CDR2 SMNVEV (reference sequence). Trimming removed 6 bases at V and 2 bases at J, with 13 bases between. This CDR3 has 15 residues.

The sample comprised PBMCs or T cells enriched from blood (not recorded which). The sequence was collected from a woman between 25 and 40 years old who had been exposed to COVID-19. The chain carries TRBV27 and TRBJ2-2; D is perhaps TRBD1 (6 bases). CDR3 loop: CASRLGRGNTGELFF. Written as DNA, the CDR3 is TGTGCCAGCAGGCTCGGCAGGGGTAACACCGGGGAGCTGTTTTTT.